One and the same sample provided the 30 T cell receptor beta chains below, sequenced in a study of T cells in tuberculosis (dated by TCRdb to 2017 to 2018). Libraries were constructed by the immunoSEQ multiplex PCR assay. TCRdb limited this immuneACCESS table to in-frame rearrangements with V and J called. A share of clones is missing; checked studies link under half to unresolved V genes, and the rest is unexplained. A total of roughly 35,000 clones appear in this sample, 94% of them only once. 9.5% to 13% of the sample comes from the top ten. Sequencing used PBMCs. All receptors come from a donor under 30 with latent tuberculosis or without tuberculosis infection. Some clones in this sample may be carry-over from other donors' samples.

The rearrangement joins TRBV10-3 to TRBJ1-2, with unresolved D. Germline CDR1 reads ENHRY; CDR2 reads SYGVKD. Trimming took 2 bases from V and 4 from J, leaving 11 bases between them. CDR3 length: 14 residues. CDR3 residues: CAISEHRTVYGYTF. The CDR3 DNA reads TGTGCCATCAGTGAGCATCGCACGGTCTATGGCTACACCTTC.

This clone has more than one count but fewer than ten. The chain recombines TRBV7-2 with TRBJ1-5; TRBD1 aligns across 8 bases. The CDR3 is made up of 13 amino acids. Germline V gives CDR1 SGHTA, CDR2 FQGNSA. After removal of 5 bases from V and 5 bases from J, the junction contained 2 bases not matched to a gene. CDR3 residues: CASSKDRDQPQHF. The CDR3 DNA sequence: TGTGCCAGCAGCAAGGACAGGGATCAGCCCCAGCATTTT.

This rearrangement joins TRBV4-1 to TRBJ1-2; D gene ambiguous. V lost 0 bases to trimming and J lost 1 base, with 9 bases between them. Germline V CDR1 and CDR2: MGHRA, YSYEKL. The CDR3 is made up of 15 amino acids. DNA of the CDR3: TGCGCCAGCAGCCAAGACGGTAATTTTAACTATGGCTACACCTTC. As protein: CASSQDGNFNYGYTF.

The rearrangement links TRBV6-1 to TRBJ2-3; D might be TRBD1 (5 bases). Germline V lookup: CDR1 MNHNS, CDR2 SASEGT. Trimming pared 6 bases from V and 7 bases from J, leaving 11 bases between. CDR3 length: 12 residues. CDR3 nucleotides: TGTGCCAGCAGACGGACATATTATACGCAGTATTTT. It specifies CASRRTYYTQYF.

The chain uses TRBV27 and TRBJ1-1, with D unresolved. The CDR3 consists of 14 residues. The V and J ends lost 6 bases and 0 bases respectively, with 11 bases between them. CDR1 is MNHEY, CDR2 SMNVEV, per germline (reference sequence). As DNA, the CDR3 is TGTGCCAGCAGGGTGTCAGGCATGAACACTGAAGCTTTCTTT. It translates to CASRVSGMNTEAFF.

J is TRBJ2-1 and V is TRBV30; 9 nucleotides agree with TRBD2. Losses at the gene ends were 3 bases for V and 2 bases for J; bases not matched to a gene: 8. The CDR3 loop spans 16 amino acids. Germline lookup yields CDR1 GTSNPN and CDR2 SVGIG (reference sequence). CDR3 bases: TGTGCCTGGAGAAGACCGTGGACTAGCGCCTACAATGAGCAGTTCTTC. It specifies CAWRRPWTSAYNEQFF.

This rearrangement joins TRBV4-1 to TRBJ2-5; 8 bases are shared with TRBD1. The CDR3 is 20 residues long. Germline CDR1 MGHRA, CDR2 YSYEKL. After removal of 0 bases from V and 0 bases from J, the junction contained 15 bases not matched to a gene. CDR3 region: CASSQDWAGGSLVYQETQYF. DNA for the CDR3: TGCGCCAGCAGCCAAGATTGGGCAGGGGGCTCTCTGGTATACCAAGAGACCCAGTACTTC.

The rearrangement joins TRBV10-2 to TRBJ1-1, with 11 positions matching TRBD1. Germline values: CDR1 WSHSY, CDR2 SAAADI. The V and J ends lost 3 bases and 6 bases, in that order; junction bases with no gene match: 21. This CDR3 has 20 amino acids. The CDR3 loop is CASSEWTGGRRQGIIAEAFF. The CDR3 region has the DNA TGCGCCAGCAGTGAATGGACAGGGGGCAGACGGCAGGGGATCATTGCTGAAGCTTTCTTT.

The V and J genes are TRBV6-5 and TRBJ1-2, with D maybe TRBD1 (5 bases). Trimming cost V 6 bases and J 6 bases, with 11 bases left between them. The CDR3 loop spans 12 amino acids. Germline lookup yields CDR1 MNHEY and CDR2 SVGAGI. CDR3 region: CASRNSGNGYTF. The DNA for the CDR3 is TGTGCCAGCAGGAATTCAGGGAATGGCTACACCTTC.

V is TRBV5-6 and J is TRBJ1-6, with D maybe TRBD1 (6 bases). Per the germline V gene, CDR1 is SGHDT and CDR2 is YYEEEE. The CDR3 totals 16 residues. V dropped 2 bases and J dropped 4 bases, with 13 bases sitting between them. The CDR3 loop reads CASSLETGQYNSPLHF. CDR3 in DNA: TGTGCCAGCAGCTTAGAAACGGGACAATATAATTCACCCCTCCACTTT. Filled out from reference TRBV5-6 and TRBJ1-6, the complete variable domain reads DAGVTQSPTHLIKTRGQQVTLRCSPKSGHDTVSWYQQALGQGPQFIFQYYEEEERQRGNFPDRFSGHQFPNYSSELNVNALLLGDSALYLCASSLETGQYNSPLHFGNGTRLTVT.

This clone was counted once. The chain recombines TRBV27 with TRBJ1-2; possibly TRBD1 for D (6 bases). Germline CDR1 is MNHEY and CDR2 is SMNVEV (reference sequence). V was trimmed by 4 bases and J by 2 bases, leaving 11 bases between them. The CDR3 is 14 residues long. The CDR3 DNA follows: TGTGCCAGCAGTTGGTCAGGGGACAACTATGGCTACACCTTC. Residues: CASSWSGDNYGYTF.

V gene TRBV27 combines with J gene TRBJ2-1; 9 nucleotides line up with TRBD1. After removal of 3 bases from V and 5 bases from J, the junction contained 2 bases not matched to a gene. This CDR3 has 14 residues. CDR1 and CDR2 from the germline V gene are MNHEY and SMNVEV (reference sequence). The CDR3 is CASSLTGGDNEQFF. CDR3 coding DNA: TGTGCCAGCAGTTTGACAGGGGGGGACAATGAGCAGTTCTTC.

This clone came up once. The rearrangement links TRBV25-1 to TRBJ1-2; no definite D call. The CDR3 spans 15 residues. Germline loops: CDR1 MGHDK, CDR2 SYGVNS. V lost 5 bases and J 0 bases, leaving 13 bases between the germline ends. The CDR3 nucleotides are TGTGCCAGCAGTAGCCGTTGGGCCTCTAACTATGGCTACACCTTC. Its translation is CASSSRWASNYGYTF.

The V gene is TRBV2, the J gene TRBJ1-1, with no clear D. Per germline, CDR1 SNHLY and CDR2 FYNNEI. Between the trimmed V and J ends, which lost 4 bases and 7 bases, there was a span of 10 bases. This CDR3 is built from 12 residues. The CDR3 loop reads CASSGGRLEAFF. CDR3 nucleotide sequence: TGTGCCAGCAGTGGTGGCAGGCTTGAAGCTTTCTTT.

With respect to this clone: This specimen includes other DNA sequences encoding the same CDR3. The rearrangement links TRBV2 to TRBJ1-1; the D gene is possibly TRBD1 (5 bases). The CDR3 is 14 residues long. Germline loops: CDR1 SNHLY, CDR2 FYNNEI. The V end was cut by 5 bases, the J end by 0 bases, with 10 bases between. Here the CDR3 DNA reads TGTGCCAGCAGTTTTCAGGGATTGAACACTGAAGCTTTCTTT. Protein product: CASSFQGLNTEAFF. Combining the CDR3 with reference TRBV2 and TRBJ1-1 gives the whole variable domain EPEVTQTPSHQVTQMGQEVILRCVPISNHLYFYWYRQILGQKVEFLVSFYNNEISEKSEIFDDQFSVERPDGSNFTLKIRSTKLEDSAMYFCASSFQGLNTEAFFGQGTRLTVV.

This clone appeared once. Written as DNA, the CDR3 is TGTGCCAGTAGTACGGGACACCGCGATTCACCCCTCCACTTT. Translated, it gives CASSTGHRDSPLHF. The chain carries TRBV19 and TRBJ1-6; a weak D match, TRBD1 (6 bases). Germline CDR1 and CDR2: LNHDA and SQIVND (reference sequence). The CDR3 consists of 14 residues. The V and J ends lost 4 bases and 8 bases respectively, with 12 bases between them.

In DNA form, the CDR3 reads TGTGCCATCAGTGAGACAGGGGATCAGCCCCAGCATTTT. It encodes CAISETGDQPQHF. The genes are TRBV10-3 and TRBJ1-5; 7 nucleotides agree with TRBD1. Germline V CDR1 and CDR2: ENHRY, SYGVKD. Trimming took 2 bases from V and 5 from J; bases not matched to a gene: 0. This CDR3 contains 13 residues.

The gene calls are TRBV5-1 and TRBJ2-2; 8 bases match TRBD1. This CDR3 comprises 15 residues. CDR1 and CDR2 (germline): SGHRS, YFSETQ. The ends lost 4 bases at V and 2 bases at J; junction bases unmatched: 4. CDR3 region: CASSRGQANTGELFF. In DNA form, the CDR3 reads TGCGCCAGCAGCCGGGGACAGGCAAACACCGGGGAGCTGTTTTTT.

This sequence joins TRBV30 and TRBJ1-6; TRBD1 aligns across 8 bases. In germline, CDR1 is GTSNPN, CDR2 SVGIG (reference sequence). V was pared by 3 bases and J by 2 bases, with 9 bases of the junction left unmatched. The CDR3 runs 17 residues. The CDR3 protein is CAWRAGGERAYNSPLHF. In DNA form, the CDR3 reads TGTGCCTGGAGGGCAGGGGGCGAGAGGGCCTATAATTCACCCCTCCACTTT.

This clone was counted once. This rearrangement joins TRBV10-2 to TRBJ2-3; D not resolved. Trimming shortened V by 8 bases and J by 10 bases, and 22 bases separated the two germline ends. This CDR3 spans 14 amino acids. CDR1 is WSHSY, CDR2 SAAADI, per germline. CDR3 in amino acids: CASLGEPLVTAQYF. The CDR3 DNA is TGCGCCAGCCTCGGAGAGCCCCTGGTGACGGCGCAGTATTTT.

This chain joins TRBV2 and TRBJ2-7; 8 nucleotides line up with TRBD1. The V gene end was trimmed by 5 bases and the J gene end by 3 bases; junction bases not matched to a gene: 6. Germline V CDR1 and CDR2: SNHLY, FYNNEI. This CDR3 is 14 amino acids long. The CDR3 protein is CASSLGQGFYEQYF. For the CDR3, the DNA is TGTGCCAGCAGTCTCGGACAGGGTTTCTACGAGCAGTACTTC.

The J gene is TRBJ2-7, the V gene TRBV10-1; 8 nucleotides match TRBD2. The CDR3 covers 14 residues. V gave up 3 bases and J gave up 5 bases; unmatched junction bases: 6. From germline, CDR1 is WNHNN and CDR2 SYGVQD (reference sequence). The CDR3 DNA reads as TGCGCCAGCAGTGACTCCGGGGGGGCGGACGAGCAGTACTTC. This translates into CASSDSGGADEQYF.

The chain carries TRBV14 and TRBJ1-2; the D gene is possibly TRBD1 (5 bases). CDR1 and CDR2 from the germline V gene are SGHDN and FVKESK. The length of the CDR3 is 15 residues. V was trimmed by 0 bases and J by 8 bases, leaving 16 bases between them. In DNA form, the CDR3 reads TGTGCCAGCAGCCAAGAGCTGGCAGGGACTTACGGCTACACCTTC. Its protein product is CASSQELAGTYGYTF.

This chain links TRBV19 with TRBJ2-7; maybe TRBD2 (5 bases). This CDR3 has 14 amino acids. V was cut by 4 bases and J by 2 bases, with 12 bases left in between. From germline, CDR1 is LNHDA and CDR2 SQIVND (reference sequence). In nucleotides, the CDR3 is TGTGCCAGTAGTAAGCCGGGAAGACCCTACGAGCAGTACTTC. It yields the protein CASSKPGRPYEQYF.

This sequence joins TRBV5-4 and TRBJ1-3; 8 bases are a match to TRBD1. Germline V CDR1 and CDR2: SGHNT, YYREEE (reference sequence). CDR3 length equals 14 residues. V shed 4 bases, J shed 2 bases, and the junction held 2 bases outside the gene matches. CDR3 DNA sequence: TGTGCCAGCAGCGTGGACAGGGCTGGAAACACCATATATTTT. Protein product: CASSVDRAGNTIYF.

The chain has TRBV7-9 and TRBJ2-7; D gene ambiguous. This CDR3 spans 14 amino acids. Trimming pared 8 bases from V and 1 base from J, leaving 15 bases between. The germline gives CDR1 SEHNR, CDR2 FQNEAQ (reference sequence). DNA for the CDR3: TGTGCCAGCGCCCCTGGTGGCATTTCCTACGAGCAGTACTTC. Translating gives CASAPGGISYEQYF.

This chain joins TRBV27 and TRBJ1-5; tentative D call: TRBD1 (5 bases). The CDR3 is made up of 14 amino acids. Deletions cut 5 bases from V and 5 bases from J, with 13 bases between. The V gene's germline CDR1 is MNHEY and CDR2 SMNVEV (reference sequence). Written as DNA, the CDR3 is TGTGCCAGCAGTCCGACAGATCGGGATCAGCCCCAGCATTTT. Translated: CASSPTDRDQPQHF.

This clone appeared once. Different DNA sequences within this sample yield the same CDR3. The DNA for the CDR3 is TGTGCCAGCAGCCGACAGGGGGCGGTGGAGACCCAGTACTTC. Amino acids: CASSRQGAVETQYF. This chain connects TRBV5-4 to TRBJ2-5, with TRBD1 identical over 10 bases. This CDR3 is 14 amino acids long. The V and J ends lost 4 bases and 5 bases, in that order; junction bases with no gene match: 5. The germline V gene has CDR1 SGHNT and CDR2 YYREEE (reference sequence).

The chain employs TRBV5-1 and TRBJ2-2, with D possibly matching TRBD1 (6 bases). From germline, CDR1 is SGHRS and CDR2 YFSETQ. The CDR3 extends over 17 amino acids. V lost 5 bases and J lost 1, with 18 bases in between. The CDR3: CASRKSYGGQNTGELFF. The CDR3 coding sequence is TGCGCCAGCAGAAAGAGTTATGGGGGACAGAACACCGGGGAGCTGTTTTTT.

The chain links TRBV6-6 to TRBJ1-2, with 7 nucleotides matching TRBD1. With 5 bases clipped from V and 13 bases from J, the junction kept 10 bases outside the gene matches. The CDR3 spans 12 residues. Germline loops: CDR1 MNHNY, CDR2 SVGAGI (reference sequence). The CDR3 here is CASSHRTGPITF. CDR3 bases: TGTGCCAGCAGTCACCGGACAGGCCCCATCACCTTC.